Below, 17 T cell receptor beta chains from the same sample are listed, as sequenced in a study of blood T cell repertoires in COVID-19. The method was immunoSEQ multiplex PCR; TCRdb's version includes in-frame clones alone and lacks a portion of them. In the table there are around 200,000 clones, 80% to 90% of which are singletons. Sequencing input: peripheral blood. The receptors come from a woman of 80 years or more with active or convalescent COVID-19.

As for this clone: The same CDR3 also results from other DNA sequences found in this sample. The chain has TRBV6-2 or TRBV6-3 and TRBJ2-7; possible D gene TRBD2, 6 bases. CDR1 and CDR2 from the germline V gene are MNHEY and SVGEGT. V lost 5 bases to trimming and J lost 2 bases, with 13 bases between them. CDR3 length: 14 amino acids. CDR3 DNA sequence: TGTGCCAGCAGTCTCGGGGGTCTCGCCTACGAGCAGTACTTC. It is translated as CASSLGGLAYEQYF.

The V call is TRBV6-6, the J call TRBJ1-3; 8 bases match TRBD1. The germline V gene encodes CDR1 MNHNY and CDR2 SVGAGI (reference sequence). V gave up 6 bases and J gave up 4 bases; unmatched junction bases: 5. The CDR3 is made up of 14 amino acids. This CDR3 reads CASSRDRPGNTIYF. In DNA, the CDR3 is TGTGCCAGCAGCAGGGACAGGCCGGGAAACACCATATATTTT.

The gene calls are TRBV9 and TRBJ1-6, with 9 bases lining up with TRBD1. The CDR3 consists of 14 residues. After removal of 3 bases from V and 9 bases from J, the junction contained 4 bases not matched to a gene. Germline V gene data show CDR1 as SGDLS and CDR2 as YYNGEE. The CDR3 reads CASSEGQGSSPLHF. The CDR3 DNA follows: TGTGCCAGCAGCGAGGGACAGGGTAGTTCACCCCTCCACTTT. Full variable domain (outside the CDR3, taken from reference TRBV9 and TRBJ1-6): DSGVTQTPKHLITATGQRVTLRCSPRSGDLSVYWYQQSLDQGLQFLIQYYNGEERAKGNILERFSAQQFPDLHSELNLSSLELGDSALYFCASSEGQGSSPLHFGNGTRLTVT.

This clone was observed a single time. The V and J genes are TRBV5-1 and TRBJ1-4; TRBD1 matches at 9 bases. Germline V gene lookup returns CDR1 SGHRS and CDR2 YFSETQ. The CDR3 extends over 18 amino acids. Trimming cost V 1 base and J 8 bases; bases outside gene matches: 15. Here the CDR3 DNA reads TGCGCCAGCAGCTTGCAACCCGGGACAGGGTCTCTTGGGGAAAAACTGTTTTTT. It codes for CASSLQPGTGSLGEKLFF.

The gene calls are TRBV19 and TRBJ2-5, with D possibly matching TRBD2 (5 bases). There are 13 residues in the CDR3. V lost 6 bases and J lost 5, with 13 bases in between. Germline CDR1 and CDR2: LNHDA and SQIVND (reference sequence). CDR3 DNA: TGTGCCAGTAGCGGGATACTAGGGGAGACCCAGTACTTC. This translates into CASSGILGETQYF.

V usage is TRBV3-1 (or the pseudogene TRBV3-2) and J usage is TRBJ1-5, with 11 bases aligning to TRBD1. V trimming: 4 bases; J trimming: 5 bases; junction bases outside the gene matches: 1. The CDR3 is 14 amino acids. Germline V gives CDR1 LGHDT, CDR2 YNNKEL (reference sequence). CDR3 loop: CASSRGQGDQPQHF. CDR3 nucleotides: TGTGCCAGCAGCCGGGGACAGGGGGATCAGCCCCAGCATTTT.

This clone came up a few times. In DNA, the CDR3 is TGTGCCAGCAGCCCGAAGACAGGTAGAGGGGAGCAGTTCTTC. Translated: CASSPKTGRGEQFF. This chain uses TRBV11-3 with TRBJ2-1; D is perhaps TRBD1 (6 bases). Trimming left V 5 bases short and J 10 bases short, with 18 bases between. The CDR3 consists of 14 residues. Germline V gene lookup returns CDR1 SGHNT and CDR2 YENEEA.

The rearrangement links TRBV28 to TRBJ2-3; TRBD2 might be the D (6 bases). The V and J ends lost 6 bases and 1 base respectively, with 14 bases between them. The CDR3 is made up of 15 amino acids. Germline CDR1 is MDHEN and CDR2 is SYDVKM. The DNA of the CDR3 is TGTGCCAGCAGCATAAGAGGAGGGGGCACAGATACGCAGTATTTT. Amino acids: CASSIRGGGTDTQYF.

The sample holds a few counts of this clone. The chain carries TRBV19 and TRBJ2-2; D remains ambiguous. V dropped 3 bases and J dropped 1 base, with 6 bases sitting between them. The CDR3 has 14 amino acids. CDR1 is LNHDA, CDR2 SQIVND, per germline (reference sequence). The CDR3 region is CASSISVNTGELFF. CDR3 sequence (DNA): TGTGCCAGTAGTATTTCAGTGAACACCGGGGAGCTGTTTTTT.

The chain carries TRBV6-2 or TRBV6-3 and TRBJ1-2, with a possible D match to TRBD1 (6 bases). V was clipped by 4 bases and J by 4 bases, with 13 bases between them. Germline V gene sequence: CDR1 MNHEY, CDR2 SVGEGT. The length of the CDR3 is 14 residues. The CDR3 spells CASSLRTASYGYTF. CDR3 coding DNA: TGTGCCAGCAGTTTGAGGACAGCAAGCTATGGCTACACCTTC.

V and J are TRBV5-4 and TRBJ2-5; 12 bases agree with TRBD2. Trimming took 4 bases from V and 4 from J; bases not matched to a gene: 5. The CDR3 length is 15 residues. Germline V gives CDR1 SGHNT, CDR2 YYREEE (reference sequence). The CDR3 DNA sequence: TGTGCCAGCAGCCATGGACTAGCGGGGCCAGAGACCCAGTACTTC. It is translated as CASSHGLAGPETQYF.

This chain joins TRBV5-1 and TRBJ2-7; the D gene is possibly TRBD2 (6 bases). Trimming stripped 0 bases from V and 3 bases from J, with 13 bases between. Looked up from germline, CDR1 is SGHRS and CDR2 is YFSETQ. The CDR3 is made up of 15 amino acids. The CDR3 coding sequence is TGCGCCAGCAGCTTGGACGGGAGTGAATTCTACGAGCAGTACTTC. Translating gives CASSLDGSEFYEQYF. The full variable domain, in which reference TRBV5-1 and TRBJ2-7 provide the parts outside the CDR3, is KAGVTQTPRYLIKTRGQQVTLSCSPISGHRSVSWYQQTPGQGLQFLFEYFSETQRNKGNFPGRFSGRQFSNSRSEMNVSTLELGDSALYLCASSLDGSEFYEQYFGPGTRLTVT.

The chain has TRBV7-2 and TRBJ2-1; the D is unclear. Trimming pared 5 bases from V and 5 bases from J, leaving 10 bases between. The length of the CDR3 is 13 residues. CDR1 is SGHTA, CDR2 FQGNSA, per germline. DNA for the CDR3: TGTGCCAGCAGCCTACTGATAAACAATGAGCAGTTCTTC. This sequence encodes CASSLLINNEQFF.

In DNA, the CDR3 is TGCGCCAGCAGCGATACCGGGACTCCGGGACTAGCGGTCCAAGAGACCCAGTACTTC. This codes for CASSDTGTPGLAVQETQYF. V usage is TRBV5-1 and J usage is TRBJ2-5; TRBD2 agrees at 11 bases. The ends lost 4 bases at V and 1 base at J; junction bases unmatched: 15. There are 19 residues in the CDR3. Germline loops: CDR1 SGHRS, CDR2 YFSETQ.

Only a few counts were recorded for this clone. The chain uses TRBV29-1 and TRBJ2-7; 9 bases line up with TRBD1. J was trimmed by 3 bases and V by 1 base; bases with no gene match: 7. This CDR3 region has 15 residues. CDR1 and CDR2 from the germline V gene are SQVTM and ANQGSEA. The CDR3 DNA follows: TGCAGCGTTGAAGGCTTACAGGGGGCCTACTACGAGCAGTACTTC. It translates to CSVEGLQGAYYEQYF.

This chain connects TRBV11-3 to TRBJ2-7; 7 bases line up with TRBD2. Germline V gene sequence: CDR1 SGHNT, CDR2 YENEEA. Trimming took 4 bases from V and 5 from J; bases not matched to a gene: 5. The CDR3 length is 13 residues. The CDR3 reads CASSSPGRDEQYF. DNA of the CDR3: TGTGCCAGCAGCTCCCCGGGGAGGGACGAGCAGTACTTC.

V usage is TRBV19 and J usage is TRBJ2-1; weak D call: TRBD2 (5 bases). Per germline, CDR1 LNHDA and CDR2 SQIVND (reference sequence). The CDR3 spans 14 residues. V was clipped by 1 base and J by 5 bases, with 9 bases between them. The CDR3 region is CASSIGGSNNEQFF. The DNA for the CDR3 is TGTGCCAGTAGTATAGGAGGGAGTAACAATGAGCAGTTCTTC.